This T cell receptor (beta chain) is from a study of CD8 T cells in ankylosing spondylitis. Study-wide points: Those disease-linked clones were CD8+; they were also relatively rare in peripheral blood. The study identified a TCR beta motif of fewer than 10 highly homologous variants that appeared characteristic of ankylosing spondylitis blood. Previous work reported some of these motif variants in the synovial fluid and blood of reactive arthritis. Reportedly, significant enrichment of disease-linked clones occurred in matched ankylosing spondylitis synovial fluid.

CDR1 and CDR2 from the germline V gene are LGHDT and YNNKEL (reference sequence). V was trimmed by 4 bases and J by 8 bases, leaving 14 bases between them. The CDR3 is 13 residues long. Library preparation for TCR beta used quantitative 5'-RACE with molecular barcodes. TCRdb processed the 5' RACE reads anew with MiXCR; each CDR3 protein has one entry. The repertoire holds hundreds of thousands of distinct CDR3 sequences, with roughly 26% as singletons. This clonotype was counted between two and nine times. The target antigen is unknown. The sample was blood, either unsorted or a sorted T cell fraction (not recorded which). The J gene is TRBJ1-2, the V gene TRBV3-1; D may be TRBD1 (5 bases). The receptor's source is a male donor with ankylosing spondylitis. The CDR3 spells CASSPDSGWGYTF. In DNA form, the CDR3 reads TGTGCCAGCAGCCCCGACAGTGGCTGGGGCTACACCTTC.